These 19 T cell receptor beta chains originate from one sample sequenced in a study of blood T cells in healthy people across ages. A second PCR of about 6 to 12 cycles used a sample-barcoded 5' primer and a J-beta primer mix. TCRdb itself ran the 5' RACE reads through MiXCR, one entry per CDR3 protein. This sample has roughly 1,300,000 distinct CDR3 sequences; around 59% occur once, and the top ten carry 5% to 7%. The sample comprised blood. The receptors come from a man aged 18 to 29 in good health.

In regard to this clonotype: The germline gene is not matched at one end of the junction; a read error may be the cause. V and J are TRBV4-1 and TRBJ1-1; maybe TRBD1 (5 bases). CDR1 MGHRA and CDR2 YSYEKL come from the germline V gene. The CDR3 contains 18 residues. CDR3 coding DNA: TGCGCCGGCAGCCAAGAATCCCCCCGGGGCAGGCTGAACACTGAAGCTTTCTTT. This encodes CAGSQESPRGRLNTEAFF.

V gene TRBV10-3 combines with J gene TRBJ2-1; 10 bases line up with TRBD2. Germline values: CDR1 ENHRY, CDR2 SYGVKD. This CDR3 has 19 residues. V trimming: 8 bases; J trimming: 3 bases; junction bases outside the gene matches: 19. The CDR3 sequence is CAISSAGALAGGGYNEQFF. CDR3 in DNA: TGTGCCATCTCGTCTGCGGGGGCCTTAGCGGGAGGAGGCTACAATGAGCAGTTCTTC.

The chain recombines TRBV11-1 with TRBJ2-3; D is possibly TRBD1 (6 bases). The CDR3 length is 16 residues. The V end was cut by 1 base, the J end by 0 bases, with 11 bases between. Germline lookup yields CDR1 SGHAT and CDR2 FQDESV (reference sequence). The CDR3 coding sequence is TGTGCCAGCAGCTTAGATGGACAGTCCAGCACAGATACGCAGTATTTT. As protein: CASSLDGQSSTDTQYF.

V and J are TRBV20-1 and TRBJ2-7; weak D call: TRBD2 (6 bases). From germline, CDR1 is DFQATT and CDR2 SNEGSKA (reference sequence). V lost 3 bases, J lost 3 bases, and 12 bases lay in between. The CDR3 is 13 amino acids. CDR3 region: CSARPGRFYEQYF. In DNA form, the CDR3 reads TGCAGTGCTAGGCCAGGGAGGTTCTACGAGCAGTACTTC.

The chain carries TRBV5-1 and TRBJ2-7; TRBD2 agrees at 14 bases. V lost 2 bases to trimming and J lost 6 bases; unmatched junction nucleotides: 13. The germline CDR1 and CDR2 sequences are SGHRS and YFSETQ. The CDR3 length is 18 residues. The chain's CDR3 is CASSLRLRGLAGAFEQYF. CDR3 nucleotide sequence: TGCGCCAGCAGCTTAAGGTTGCGGGGACTAGCGGGAGCATTCGAGCAGTACTTC. The entire variable domain, with the rest obtained from reference TRBV5-1 and TRBJ2-7, is as follows: KAGVTQTPRYLIKTRGQQVTLSCSPISGHRSVSWYQQTPGQGLQFLFEYFSETQRNKGNFPGRFSGRQFSNSRSEMNVSTLELGDSALYLCASSLRLRGLAGAFEQYFGPGTRLTVT.

The chain links TRBV27 to TRBJ2-7; 10 bases match TRBD2. The germline gives CDR1 MNHEY, CDR2 SMNVEV (reference sequence). This CDR3 contains 16 residues. V shed 4 bases and J 1 base; nucleotides not matched to a gene: 7. CDR3 DNA: TGTGCCAGCAGTTCCATAGGACTAGCGGATTCCTACGAGCAGTACTTC. This encodes CASSSIGLADSYEQYF.

The V gene is TRBV20-1, the J gene TRBJ1-5; possibly TRBD1 for D (5 bases). The CDR3 totals 13 residues. V was shortened by 6 bases and J by 4 bases, with 13 bases between the two germline ends. CDR1 is DFQATT and CDR2 is SNEGSKA in the germline V gene (reference sequence). Written as DNA, the CDR3 is TGCAGTGCCCTGTCCAGGGATAATCAGCCCCAGCATTTT. Protein product: CSALSRDNQPQHF.

This clonotype was recorded a few times. The chain carries TRBV12-3 or TRBV12-4 and TRBJ2-1, with no clear D. V dropped 6 bases and J dropped 10 bases, with 10 bases sitting between them. The CDR3 has 11 residues. In DNA, the CDR3 is TGTGCCAGCAGCAATTCGAGGGAGCAGTTCTTC. It translates to CASSNSREQFF.

The CDR3 DNA follows: TGCAGCGGACAGGGACTTGACTACAATGAGCAGTTCTTC. This encodes CSGQGLDYNEQFF. V is TRBV29-1 and J is TRBJ2-1, with D perhaps matching TRBD1 (7 bases). Germline V CDR1 and CDR2: SQVTM, ANQGSEA. The length of the CDR3 is 13 residues. Trimming took off 7 bases at V and 3 bases at J, with 13 bases between the two ends.

CDR3 in amino acids: CSASKDVSYEQYF. The CDR3 DNA reads TGCAGTGCTAGCAAAGACGTATCCTACGAGCAGTACTTC. The rearrangement uses TRBV20-1 and TRBJ2-7, with D unresolved. Germline V CDR1 and CDR2: DFQATT, SNEGSKA (reference sequence). The CDR3 runs to 13 residues. V was clipped by 3 bases and J by 1 base, with 10 bases between them.

The genes are TRBV6-6 and TRBJ1-1, with TRBD1 matching over 8 bases. Trimming cost V 7 bases and J 4 bases; bases outside gene matches: 8. The CDR3 is 14 residues long. Germline CDR1 and CDR2: MNHNY and SVGAGI (reference sequence). CDR3: CASTRDRRGTEAFF. CDR3 coding DNA: TGTGCCAGCACAAGGGACAGGCGAGGCACTGAAGCTTTCTTT.

The chain is built from TRBV7-2 and TRBJ2-4; 10 bases agree with TRBD1. The DNA matches TRBJ2-7 better at its end, which makes the J call doubtful. The length of the CDR3 is 16 residues. Germline V gives CDR1 SGHTA, CDR2 FQGNSA. CDR3 in DNA: TGTGCCAGCAGCTTGAGTCTAGGGGACAGGGGCTACGAGCAGTACTTC. Amino acids: CASSLSLGDRGYEQYF.

The chain combines TRBV28 with TRBJ2-1; perhaps TRBD1 as D (6 bases). The CDR3 length is 15 residues. The germline gives CDR1 MDHEN, CDR2 SYDVKM. The V end was cut by 2 bases, the J end by 13 bases, with 21 bases between. The CDR3 nucleotides are TGTGCCAGCAGTTTACCCCAGGGGCTGGTAGAGACCCAGTTCTTC. As protein: CASSLPQGLVETQFF. The whole variable domain, remainder taken from reference TRBV28 and TRBJ2-1, is DVKVTQSSRYLVKRTGEKVFLECVQDMDHENMFWYRQDPGLGLRLIYFSYDVKMKEKGDIPEGYSVSREKKERFSLILESASTNQTSMYLCASSLPQGLVETQFFGPGTRLTVL.

CDR3 region: CASTNLADNEQFF. For the CDR3, the DNA is TGTGCCAGCACGAACCTGGCAGACAATGAGCAGTTCTTC. The V gene is TRBV7-9, the J gene TRBJ2-1; D is undetermined. V lost 7 bases and J 5 bases, leaving 12 bases between the germline ends. Germline lookup yields CDR1 SEHNR and CDR2 FQNEAQ (reference sequence). The CDR3 has 13 amino acids.

CDR3 amino acids: CSAALTNLGHEQYF. The DNA of the CDR3 is TGCAGTGCTGCCCTGACCAATCTGGGGCACGAGCAGTACTTC. V is TRBV20-1 and J is TRBJ2-7, with D possibly matching TRBD1 (5 bases). Germline CDR1 DFQATT, CDR2 SNEGSKA (reference sequence). CDR3 size: 14 residues. Trimming stripped 5 bases from V and 5 bases from J, with 19 bases between.

J is TRBJ2-7 and V is TRBV2; perhaps TRBD2 as D (6 bases). V gave up 8 bases and J gave up 7 bases, with 15 bases separating them. CDR1 is SNHLY and CDR2 is FYNNEI in the germline V gene. The CDR3 contains 12 residues. The CDR3 loop reads CASGRGPKEQYF. The CDR3 bases are TGTGCCAGCGGGCGGGGTCCTAAGGAGCAGTACTTC.

This chain connects TRBV4-1 to TRBJ1-2, with 8 bases that match TRBD1. In germline, CDR1 is MGHRA, CDR2 YSYEKL. J gave up 8 bases and V 1 base, and 6 bases lay outside the gene matches. The length of the CDR3 is 14 residues. CDR3 region: CASSQGQGAGGYTF. CDR3 nucleotide sequence: TGCGCCAGCAGCCAAGGGCAGGGGGCAGGAGGCTACACCTTC.

This chain uses TRBV7-2 with TRBJ2-5; TRBD2 aligns across 14 bases. CDR1 and CDR2 (germline): SGHTA, FQGNSA. J lost 4 bases, V lost 4 bases, and 5 bases had no gene match. The CDR3 runs 16 residues. The CDR3 DNA sequence: TGTGCCAGCAGCTGGGGACTAGCGGGGGTAGGAGAGACCCAGTACTTC. Amino acid sequence: CASSWGLAGVGETQYF.

This chain links TRBV28 with TRBJ1-1, with D possibly being TRBD1 (5 bases). Germline loops: CDR1 MDHEN, CDR2 SYDVKM. V lost 10 bases to trimming and J lost 1 base, with 25 bases between them. CDR3 length: 17 residues. This CDR3 reads CATSGVYRSATNTEAFF. The CDR3 DNA sequence: TGTGCCACCTCCGGGGTCTACAGGTCAGCTACGAACACTGAAGCTTTCTTT.